A single sample gave rise to the 14 T cell receptor beta chains below, sequenced in a study of blood T cell dynamics during melanoma immunotherapy. Indicated time point: pre-treatment baseline. The table came from immunoSEQ multiplex PCR; TCRdb's copy has only in-frame clones and leaves some out. Among about 13,000 clones listed, under 90% were seen once. Source: blood, taken from a patient treated with checkpoint blockade. All receptors come from a human donor with melanoma.

The chain couples TRBV27 to TRBJ2-1; D remains unclear. The CDR3 covers 15 residues. Between the trimmed V and J ends, which lost 6 bases and 3 bases, there was a span of 15 bases. Germline V gives CDR1 MNHEY, CDR2 SMNVEV (reference sequence). The CDR3 here is CASSPGGVGYNEQFF. The CDR3, as DNA: TGTGCCAGCAGCCCCGGTGGGGTTGGCTACAATGAGCAGTTCTTC.

The chain combines TRBV27 with TRBJ2-2; 8 bases are shared with TRBD1. The CDR3 covers 16 residues. The germline V gene has CDR1 MNHEY and CDR2 SMNVEV (reference sequence). V shed 2 bases, J shed 6 bases, and the junction held 8 bases outside the gene matches. The CDR3 reads CASSLEAGGVAGELFF. As DNA, the CDR3 is TGTGCCAGCAGTTTAGAGGCAGGGGGCGTAGCCGGGGAGCTGTTTTTT.

V gene TRBV11-3 combines with J gene TRBJ2-1; 7 bases line up with TRBD2. This CDR3 spans 15 amino acids. CDR1 and CDR2 (germline): SGHNT, YENEEA. The V segment lost 3 bases and the J segment 0 bases; nucleotides outside the gene matches: 2. Here the CDR3 DNA reads TGTGCCAGCAGCTTGGGAGGGTTCTCCTACAATGAGCAGTTCTTC. Protein sequence: CASSLGGFSYNEQFF. Full variable domain (rest looked up from reference TRBV11-3 and TRBJ2-1): EAGVVQSPRYKIIEKKQPVAFWCNPISGHNTLYWYLQNLGQGPELLIRYENEEAVDDSQLPKDRFSAERLKGVDSTLKIQPAELGDSAVYLCASSLGGFSYNEQFFGPGTRLTVL.

The genes are TRBV27 and TRBJ2-7, with D perhaps matching TRBD1 or TRBD2 (7 bases each). The CDR3 extends over 15 amino acids. Trimming removed 3 bases at V and 3 bases at J, with 15 bases between. Germline V CDR1 and CDR2: MNHEY, SMNVEV (reference sequence). The CDR3 coding sequence is TGTGCCAGCAGTTTGTCAGGGGGGGCCCACTACGAGCAGTACTTC. Protein sequence: CASSLSGGAHYEQYF.

Written as DNA, the CDR3 is TGTGCCAGCAGCTTGGTTGACAGGACCTACGAGCAGTACTTC. It translates to CASSLVDRTYEQYF. This chain links TRBV5-5 with TRBJ2-7; a weak D match, TRBD1 (6 bases). Germline V gene sequence: CDR1 SGHKS, CDR2 YYEKEE (reference sequence). Trimming took 0 bases from V and 2 from J, leaving 9 bases between them. CDR3 length: 14 residues. The complete variable domain, with remaining parts taken from reference TRBV5-5 and TRBJ2-7, reads DAGVTQSPTHLIKTRGQQVTLRCSPISGHKSVSWYQQVLGQGPQFIFQYYEKEERGRGNFPDRFSARQFPNYSSELNVNALLLGDSALYLCASSLVDRTYEQYFGPGTRLTVT.

This sequence joins TRBV6-1 and TRBJ1-2, with 10 bases aligning to TRBD1. J lost 5 bases, V lost 5 bases, and 5 bases had no gene match. This CDR3 contains 14 residues. Germline V gene lookup returns CDR1 MNHNS and CDR2 SASEGT. CDR3 coding DNA: TGTGCCAGCAGTCCGGGACAGGGGAGTTATGGCTACACCTTC. This sequence encodes CASSPGQGSYGYTF.

The V gene is TRBV19, the J gene TRBJ1-3; no reliable D call. This CDR3 is built from 15 residues. The V and J ends lost 6 bases and 0 bases respectively, with 12 bases between them. CDR1 is LNHDA and CDR2 is SQIVND in the germline V gene (reference sequence). CDR3 in amino acids: CASSPYSSSGNTIYF. The CDR3 DNA is TGTGCCAGTAGCCCCTACAGTTCCTCTGGAAACACCATATATTTT. Supplemented by reference TRBV19 and TRBJ1-3, the full variable domain reads DGGITQSPKYLFRKEGQNVTLSCEQNLNHDAMYWYRQDPGQGLRLIYYSQIVNDFQKGDIAEGYSVSREKKESFPLTVTSAQKNPTAFYLCASSPYSSSGNTIYFGEGSWLTVV.

This clone was seen just once. This sequence joins TRBV4-1 and TRBJ2-7, with D perhaps matching TRBD2 (5 bases). Germline V gene lookup returns CDR1 MGHRA and CDR2 YSYEKL. Trimming left V 0 bases short and J 3 bases short, with 12 bases between. The CDR3 totals 15 residues. In nucleotides, the CDR3 is TGCGCCAGCAGCCAAGATAGAGGGAGAAGCTACGAGCAGTACTTC. Amino acid sequence: CASSQDRGRSYEQYF.

The rearrangement uses TRBV7-6 and TRBJ2-3; unclear D gene. Per germline, CDR1 SGHVS and CDR2 FNYEAQ. The CDR3 contains 13 residues. Trimming removed 4 bases from V and 2 bases from J, with 7 bases in between. CDR3 nucleotide sequence: TGTGCCAGCAGCTCCAGCCCCACAGATACGCAGTATTTT. Encoded protein: CASSSSPTDTQYF.

The chain's CDR3 is CASSSGVSPYEQYF. In DNA form, the CDR3 reads TGTGCCAGCAGCTCGGGGGTTTCGCCCTACGAGCAGTACTTC. The rearrangement joins TRBV7-2 to TRBJ2-7, with D tentatively TRBD2 (6 bases). The CDR3 is 14 amino acids. Germline assignment: CDR1 SGHTA and CDR2 FQGNSA. V shed 4 bases and J shed 2 bases, with 12 bases lying between them.

The chain employs TRBV2 and TRBJ1-1; no reliable D call. This CDR3 is built from 13 residues. Germline loops: CDR1 SNHLY, CDR2 FYNNEI. V was trimmed by 4 bases and J by 6 bases, leaving 12 bases between them. CDR3 residues: CASSVTGASEAFF. As DNA, the CDR3 is TGTGCCAGCAGTGTAACGGGTGCATCTGAAGCTTTCTTT.

This CDR3 is CASSHGGGLGSGYTF. The CDR3 DNA sequence: TGTGCCAGTAGCCATGGAGGGGGCTTGGGGAGTGGCTACACCTTC. The chain couples TRBV19 to TRBJ1-2, with 7 bases fitting TRBD1. The V gene end was trimmed by 6 bases and the J gene end by 7 bases; junction bases not matched to a gene: 14. The CDR3 length is 15 residues. Germline V gene data show CDR1 as LNHDA and CDR2 as SQIVND (reference sequence). The full variable domain, completed using reference TRBV19 and TRBJ1-2, is DGGITQSPKYLFRKEGQNVTLSCEQNLNHDAMYWYRQDPGQGLRLIYYSQIVNDFQKGDIAEGYSVSREKKESFPLTVTSAQKNPTAFYLCASSHGGGLGSGYTFGSGTRLTVV.

The J gene is TRBJ2-7, the V gene TRBV11-2, with 7 bases aligning to TRBD1. CDR3 length: 13 residues. From germline, CDR1 is SGHAT and CDR2 FQNNGV. V was pared by 5 bases and J by 3 bases, with 4 bases of the junction left unmatched. DNA of the CDR3: TGTGCCAGCAGCCAAAGGGGGCGCTACGAGCAGTACTTC. Protein: CASSQRGRYEQYF.

V usage is TRBV11-2 and J usage is TRBJ1-2; the D gene is possibly TRBD1 (6 bases). The CDR3 covers 11 residues. The germline V and J ends were trimmed by 8 bases and 8 bases, with 12 bases remaining between them. Germline V lookup: CDR1 SGHAT, CDR2 FQNNGV. The CDR3 DNA follows: TGTGCCAGCGCCTCAGGGGTAGGCTACACCTTC. It yields the protein CASASGVGYTF.